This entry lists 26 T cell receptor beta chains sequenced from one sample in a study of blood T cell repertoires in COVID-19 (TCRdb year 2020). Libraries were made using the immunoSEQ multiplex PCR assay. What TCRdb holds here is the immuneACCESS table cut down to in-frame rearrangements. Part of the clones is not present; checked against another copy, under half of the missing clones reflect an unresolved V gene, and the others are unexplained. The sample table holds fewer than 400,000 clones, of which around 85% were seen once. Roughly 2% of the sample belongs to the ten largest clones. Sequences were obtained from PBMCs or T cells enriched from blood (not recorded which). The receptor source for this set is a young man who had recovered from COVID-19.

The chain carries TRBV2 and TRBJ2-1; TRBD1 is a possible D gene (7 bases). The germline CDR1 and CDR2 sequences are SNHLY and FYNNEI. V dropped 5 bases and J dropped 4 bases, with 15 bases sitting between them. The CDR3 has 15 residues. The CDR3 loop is CASSPLQGGYNEQFF. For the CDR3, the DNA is TGTGCCAGCAGTCCACTGCAGGGGGGATACAATGAGCAGTTCTTC. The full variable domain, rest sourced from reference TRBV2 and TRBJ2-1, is EPEVTQTPSHQVTQMGQEVILRCVPISNHLYFYWYRQILGQKVEFLVSFYNNEISEKSEIFDDQFSVERPDGSNFTLKIRSTKLEDSAMYFCASSPLQGGYNEQFFGPGTRLTVL.

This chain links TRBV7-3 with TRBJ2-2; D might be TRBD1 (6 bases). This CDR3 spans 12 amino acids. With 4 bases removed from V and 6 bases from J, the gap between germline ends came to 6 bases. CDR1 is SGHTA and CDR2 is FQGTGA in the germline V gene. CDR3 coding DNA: TGTGCCAGCAGCTCAGGGGCCGGGGAGCTGTTTTTT. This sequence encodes CASSSGAGELFF.

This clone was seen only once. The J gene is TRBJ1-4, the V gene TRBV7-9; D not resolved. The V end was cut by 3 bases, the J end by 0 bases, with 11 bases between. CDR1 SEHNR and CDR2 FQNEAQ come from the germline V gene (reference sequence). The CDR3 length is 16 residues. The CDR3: CASSFIQSATNEKLFF. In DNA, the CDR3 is TGTGCCAGCAGCTTTATACAGAGTGCAACTAATGAAAAACTGTTTTTT.

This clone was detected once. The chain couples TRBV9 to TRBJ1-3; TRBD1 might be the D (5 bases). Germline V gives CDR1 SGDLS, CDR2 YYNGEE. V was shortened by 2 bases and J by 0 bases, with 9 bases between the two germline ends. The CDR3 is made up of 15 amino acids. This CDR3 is CASSVSGASGNTIYF. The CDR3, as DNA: TGTGCCAGCAGCGTCAGTGGGGCCTCTGGAAACACCATATATTTT.

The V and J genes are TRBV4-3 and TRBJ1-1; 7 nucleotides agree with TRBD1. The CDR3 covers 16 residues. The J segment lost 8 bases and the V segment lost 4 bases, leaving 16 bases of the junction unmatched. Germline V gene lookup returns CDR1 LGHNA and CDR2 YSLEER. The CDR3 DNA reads TGCGCCAGCAGCCGACAGGGCGGCCTAAGGGTCGCAGAAGCTTTCTTT. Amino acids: CASSRQGGLRVAEAFF.

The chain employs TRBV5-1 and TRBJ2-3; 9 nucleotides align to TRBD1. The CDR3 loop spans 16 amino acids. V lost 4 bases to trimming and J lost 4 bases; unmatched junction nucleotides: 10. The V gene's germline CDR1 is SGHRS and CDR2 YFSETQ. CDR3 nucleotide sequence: TGCGCCAGCAGCCCCCCCGGGACAGGGTGGGCAGATACGCAGTATTTT. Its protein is CASSPPGTGWADTQYF. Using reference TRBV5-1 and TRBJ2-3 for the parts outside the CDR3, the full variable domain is KAGVTQTPRYLIKTRGQQVTLSCSPISGHRSVSWYQQTPGQGLQFLFEYFSETQRNKGNFPGRFSGRQFSNSRSEMNVSTLELGDSALYLCASSPPGTGWADTQYFGPGTRLTVL.

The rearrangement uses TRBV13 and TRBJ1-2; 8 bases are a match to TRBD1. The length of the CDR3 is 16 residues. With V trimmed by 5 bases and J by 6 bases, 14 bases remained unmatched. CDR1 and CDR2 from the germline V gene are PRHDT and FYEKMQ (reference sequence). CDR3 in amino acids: CASSAADRGISDGYTF. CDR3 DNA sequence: TGTGCCAGCAGCGCGGCCGACAGGGGCATTTCCGATGGCTACACCTTC. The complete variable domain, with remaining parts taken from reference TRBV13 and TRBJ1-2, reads AAGVIQSPRHLIKEKRETATLKCYPIPRHDTVYWYQQGPGQDPQFLISFYEKMQSDKGSIPDRFSAQQFSDYHSELNMSSLELGDSALYFCASSAADRGISDGYTFGSGTRLTVV.

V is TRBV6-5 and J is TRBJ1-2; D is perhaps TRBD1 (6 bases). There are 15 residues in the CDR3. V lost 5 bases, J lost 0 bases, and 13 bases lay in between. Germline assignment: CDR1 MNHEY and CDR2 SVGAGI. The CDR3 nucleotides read TGTGCCAGCAGTAACCAGGGGACACCTAACTATGGCTACACCTTC. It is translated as CASSNQGTPNYGYTF.

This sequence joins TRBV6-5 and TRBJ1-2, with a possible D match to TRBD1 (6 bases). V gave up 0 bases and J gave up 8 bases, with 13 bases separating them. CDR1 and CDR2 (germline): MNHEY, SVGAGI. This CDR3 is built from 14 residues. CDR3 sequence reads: CASSYSMQGKGYTF. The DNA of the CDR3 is TGTGCCAGCAGTTACTCGATGCAGGGGAAGGGCTACACCTTC.

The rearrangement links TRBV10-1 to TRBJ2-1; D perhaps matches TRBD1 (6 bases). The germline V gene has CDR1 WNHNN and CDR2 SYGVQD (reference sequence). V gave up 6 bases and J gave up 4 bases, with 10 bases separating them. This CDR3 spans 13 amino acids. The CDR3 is CASRQGEYNEQFF. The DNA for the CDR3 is TGCGCCAGCAGACAGGGTGAATACAATGAGCAGTTCTTC.

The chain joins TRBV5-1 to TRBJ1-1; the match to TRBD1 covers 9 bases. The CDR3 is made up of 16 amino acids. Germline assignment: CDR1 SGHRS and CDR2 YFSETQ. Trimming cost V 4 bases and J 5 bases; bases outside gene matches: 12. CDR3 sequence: CASSPLPGQGLTEAFF. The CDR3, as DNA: TGCGCCAGCAGCCCTCTACCGGGACAGGGTTTAACTGAAGCTTTCTTT.

For the CDR3, the DNA is TGTGCCTCCACCAGCGGGGGGGCGCGGGAGACCCAGTACTTC. It is translated as CASTSGGARETQYF. This rearrangement joins TRBV30 to TRBJ2-5, with 10 bases aligning to TRBD2. The CDR3 extends over 14 amino acids. The germline V gene encodes CDR1 GTSNPN and CDR2 SVGIG (reference sequence). V was clipped by 7 bases and J by 5 bases; unmatched bases: 10.

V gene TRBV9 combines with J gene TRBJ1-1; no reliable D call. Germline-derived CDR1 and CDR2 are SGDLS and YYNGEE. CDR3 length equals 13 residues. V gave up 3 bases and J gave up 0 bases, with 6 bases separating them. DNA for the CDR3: TGTGCCAGCAGCGGCGGTCTGAACACTGAAGCTTTCTTT. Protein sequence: CASSGGLNTEAFF.

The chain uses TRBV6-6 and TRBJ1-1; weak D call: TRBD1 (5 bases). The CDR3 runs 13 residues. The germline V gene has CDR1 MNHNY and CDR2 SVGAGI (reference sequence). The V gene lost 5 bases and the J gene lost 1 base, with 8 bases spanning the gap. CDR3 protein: CASSTTENTEAFF. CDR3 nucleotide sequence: TGTGCCAGCAGTACGACAGAGAACACTGAAGCTTTCTTT.

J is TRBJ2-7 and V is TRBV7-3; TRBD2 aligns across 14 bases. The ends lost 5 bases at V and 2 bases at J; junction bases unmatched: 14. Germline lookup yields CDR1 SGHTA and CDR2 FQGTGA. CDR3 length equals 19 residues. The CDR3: CASSRHPTSGGAKTYEQYF. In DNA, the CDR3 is TGTGCCAGCAGCCGCCACCCGACTAGCGGGGGGGCTAAAACCTACGAGCAGTACTTC.

CDR3 DNA: TGCGCCAGCAGCTTGGAGGGGGGGCAGTACACTGAAGCTTTCTTT. The encoded protein is CASSLEGGQYTEAFF. The V call is TRBV5-1, the J call TRBJ1-1, with D possibly matching TRBD1 (6 bases). Trimming took 0 bases from V and 3 from J, leaving 12 bases between them. CDR1 is SGHRS, CDR2 YFSETQ, per germline. The CDR3 has 15 residues.

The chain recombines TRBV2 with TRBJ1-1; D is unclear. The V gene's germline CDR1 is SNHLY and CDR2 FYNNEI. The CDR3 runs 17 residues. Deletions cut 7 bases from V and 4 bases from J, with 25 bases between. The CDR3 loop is CASIPSTGSFRGTEAFF. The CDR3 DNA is TGTGCCAGCATCCCGTCCACCGGTAGCTTTCGTGGCACTGAAGCTTTCTTT. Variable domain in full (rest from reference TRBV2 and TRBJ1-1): EPEVTQTPSHQVTQMGQEVILRCVPISNHLYFYWYRQILGQKVEFLVSFYNNEISEKSEIFDDQFSVERPDGSNFTLKIRSTKLEDSAMYFCASIPSTGSFRGTEAFFGQGTRLTVV.

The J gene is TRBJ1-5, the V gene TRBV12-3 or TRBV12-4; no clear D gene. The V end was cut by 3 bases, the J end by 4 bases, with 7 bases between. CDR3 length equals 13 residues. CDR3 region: CASSLADNQPQHF. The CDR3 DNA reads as TGTGCCAGCAGTTTGGCGGATAATCAGCCCCAGCATTTT.

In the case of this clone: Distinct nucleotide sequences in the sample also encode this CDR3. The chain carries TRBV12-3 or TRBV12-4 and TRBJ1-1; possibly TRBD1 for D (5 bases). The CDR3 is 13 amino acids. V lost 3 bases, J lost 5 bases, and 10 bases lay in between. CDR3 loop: CASSFFGGTEAFF. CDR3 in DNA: TGTGCCAGCAGTTTTTTCGGGGGGACTGAAGCTTTCTTT.

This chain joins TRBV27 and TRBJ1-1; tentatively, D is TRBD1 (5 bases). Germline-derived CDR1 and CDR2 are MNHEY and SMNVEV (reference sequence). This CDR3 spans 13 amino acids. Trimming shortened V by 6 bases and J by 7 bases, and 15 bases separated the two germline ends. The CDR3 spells CASRLRGTGEAFF. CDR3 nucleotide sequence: TGTGCCAGCAGGTTACGAGGAACAGGTGAAGCTTTCTTT.

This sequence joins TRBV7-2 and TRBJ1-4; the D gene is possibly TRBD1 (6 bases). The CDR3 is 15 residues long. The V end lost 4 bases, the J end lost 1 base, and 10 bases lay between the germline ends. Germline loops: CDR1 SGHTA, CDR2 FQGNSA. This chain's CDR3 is CASSSQGLTNEKLFF. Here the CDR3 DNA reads TGTGCCAGCAGCTCGCAGGGGTTAACTAATGAAAAACTGTTTTTT.

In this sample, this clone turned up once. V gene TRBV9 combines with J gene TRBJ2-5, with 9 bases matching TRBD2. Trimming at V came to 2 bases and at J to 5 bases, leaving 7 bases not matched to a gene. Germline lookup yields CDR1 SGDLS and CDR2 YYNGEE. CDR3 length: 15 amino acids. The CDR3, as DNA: TGTGCCAGCAGCGTCGGAAGCCTAGCGGGGGAGACCCAGTACTTC. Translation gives CASSVGSLAGETQYF.

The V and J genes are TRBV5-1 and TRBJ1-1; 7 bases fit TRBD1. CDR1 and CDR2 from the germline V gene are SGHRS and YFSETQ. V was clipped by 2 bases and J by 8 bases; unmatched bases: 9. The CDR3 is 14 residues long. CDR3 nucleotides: TGCGCCAGCAGCTTAATGGGGGACAGTTCCGAAGCTTTCTTT. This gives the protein CASSLMGDSSEAFF.

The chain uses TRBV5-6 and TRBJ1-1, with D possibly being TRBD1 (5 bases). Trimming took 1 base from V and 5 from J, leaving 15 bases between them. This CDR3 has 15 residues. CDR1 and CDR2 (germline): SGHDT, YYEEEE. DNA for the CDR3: TGTGCCAGCAGCTTGTCTCCGTCGGGACTAACTGAAGCTTTCTTT. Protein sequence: CASSLSPSGLTEAFF.

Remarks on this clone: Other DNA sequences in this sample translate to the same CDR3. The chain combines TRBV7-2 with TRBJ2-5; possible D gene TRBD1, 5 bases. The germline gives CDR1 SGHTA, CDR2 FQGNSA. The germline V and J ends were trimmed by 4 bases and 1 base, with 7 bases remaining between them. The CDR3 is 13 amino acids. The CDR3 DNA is TGTGCCAGCAGCTCCAGGGTCCAAGAGACCCAGTACTTC. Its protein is CASSSRVQETQYF.

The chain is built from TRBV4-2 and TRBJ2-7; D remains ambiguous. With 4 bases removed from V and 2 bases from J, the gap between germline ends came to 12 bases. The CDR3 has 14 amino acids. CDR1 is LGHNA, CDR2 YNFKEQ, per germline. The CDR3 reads CASSREIFTYEQYF. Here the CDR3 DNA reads TGTGCCAGCAGCCGCGAAATATTCACCTACGAGCAGTACTTC.